This is a list of T cell receptor beta chains from one sample in a study of blood T cell repertoires in COVID-19. Assay used: immunoSEQ multiplex PCR; TCRdb lists only in-frame clones, some missing. The table has 75,000 or so clones, around 84% seen once. The specimen sequenced was peripheral blood. The receptors originated from a man in his fifties with acute or convalescent COVID-19. CDR3s include the opening cysteine and the closing phenylalanine or tryptophan. A D gene is named only where the DNA matches it firmly. Clone size appears in some rows only: once, few, many, or a class for an expanded clone.

V gene	clone size	D gene	J gene	CDR3 protein	CDR3 DNA
TRBV10-3	.	TRBD1	TRBJ1-5	CAISRGQEQDQPQHF	TGTGCCATCAGCCGTGGACAGGAGCAGGATCAGCCCCAGCATTTT
TRBV4-3	.	.	TRBJ1-6	CASSQEWSSYNSPLHF	TGCGCCAGCAGCCAAGAGTGGAGCTCCTATAATTCACCCCTCCACTTT
TRBV6-5	.	TRBD1	TRBJ2-2	CASLAGQGTGELFF	TGTGCCAGCCTAGCCGGACAGGGCACCGGGGAGCTGTTTTTT
TRBV10-3	.	TRBD1	TRBJ1-2	CAIKDREYGYTF	TGTGCCATCAAAGACAGGGAATATGGCTACACCTTC
TRBV7-6	.	TRBD1	TRBJ1-4	CASSSTQGAIGEKLFF	TGTGCCAGCAGCTCGACACAGGGGGCGATCGGTGAAAAACTGTTTTTT
TRBV11-2	.	TRBD1	TRBJ1-1	CASSLVMGQVNTEAFF	TGTGCCAGCAGCTTAGTTATGGGACAGGTGAACACTGAAGCTTTCTTT
TRBV3-1/TRBV3-2	.	.	TRBJ2-1	CASSQEPGINEQFF	TGTGCCAGCAGCCAAGAACCGGGTATCAATGAGCAGTTCTTC
TRBV3-1/TRBV3-2	few	.	TRBJ2-5	CASSPVAGTVQTQYF	TGTGCCAGCAGCCCCGTTGCCGGGACTGTCCAGACCCAGTACTTC
TRBV20-1	.	.	TRBJ1-2	CSARGQDGYTF	TGCAGTGCTAGGGGGCAGGATGGCTACACCTTC
TRBV11-2	many	.	TRBJ2-7	CASSLVSGGTPYEQYF	TGTGCCAGCAGCTTAGTCAGCGGCGGGACCCCCTACGAGCAGTACTTC
TRBV11-3	.	.	TRBJ2-3	CASSAGQSSTDTQYF	TGTGCCAGCAGCGCGGGACAGAGCAGCACAGATACGCAGTATTTT
TRBV9	once	.	TRBJ1-1	CASSPRTANTEAFF	TGTGCCAGCAGCCCGCGGACAGCAAACACTGAAGCTTTCTTT
TRBV10-3	.	.	TRBJ1-3	CATHGTSADTIYF	TGTGCCACCCACGGGACATCAGCGGACACCATATATTTT
TRBV7-2	many	TRBD1	TRBJ2-2	CASSWTGTNTGELFF	TGTGCCAGCAGCTGGACAGGGACGAACACCGGGGAGCTGTTTTTT
TRBV28	.	TRBD2	TRBJ2-7	CASSAGGPREQYF	TGTGCCAGCTCTGCGGGGGGTCCTCGCGAGCAGTACTTC
TRBV4-2	.	.	TRBJ2-1	CASSQEGLAYNEQFF	TGTGCCAGCAGCCAAGAGGGACTGGCTTACAATGAGCAGTTCTTC
TRBV5-6	.	TRBD2	TRBJ2-7	CASSTGGATYEQYF	TGTGCCAGCAGCACGGGGGGGGCAACCTACGAGCAGTACTTC
TRBV15	.	TRBD1	TRBJ2-6	CATSGTGRSGANVLTF	TGTGCCACCAGCGGGACAGGGAGATCTGGGGCCAACGTCCTGACTTTC
TRBV3-1/TRBV3-2	.	TRBD1	TRBJ2-5	CASSRQGGQETQYF	TGTGCCAGCAGCAGACAGGGGGGCCAAGAGACCCAGTACTTC
TRBV7-8	medium-sized	.	TRBJ1-4	CASSLNGGTNEKLFF	TGTGCCAGCAGCTTAAATGGAGGAACTAATGAAAAACTGTTTTTT
TRBV15	once	.	TRBJ2-3	CATSRGTLTDTQYF	TGTGCCACCAGCAGAGGGACTCTCACAGATACGCAGTATTTT
TRBV2	.	.	TRBJ1-4	CALQSGEEKLFF	TGTGCCCTGCAATCGGGGGAGGAAAAACTGTTTTTT
TRBV3-1/TRBV3-2	.	.	TRBJ1-1	CASSQGRGMVNTEAFF	TGTGCCAGCAGCCAAGGAAGGGGGATGGTGAACACTGAAGCTTTCTTT
TRBV6-6	.	.	TRBJ2-3	CASSLDLARDTQYF	TGTGCCAGCAGTCTTGACCTAGCTAGAGATACGCAGTATTTT
TRBV5-1	.	.	TRBJ1-3	CASSLAGPSGNTIYF	TGCGCCAGCAGCTTGGCAGGTCCCTCTGGAAACACCATATATTTT
TRBV19	.	.	TRBJ1-2	CASSIGQEVDYGYTF	TGTGCCAGTAGTATAGGTCAGGAGGTCGACTATGGCTACACCTTC
TRBV19	.	.	TRBJ1-6	CASSHRQIAYNSPLHF	TGTGCCAGTAGTCATCGACAGATTGCCTATAATTCACCCCTCCACTTT
TRBV6-8	.	TRBD2	TRBJ2-1	CASTAPKRECPSQNEQFF	TGTGCCAGCACCGCCCCAAAGCGGGAGTGCCCCTCCCAGAATGAGCAGTTCTTC
TRBV10-3	.	.	TRBJ1-2	CATRTDYGYTF	TGTGCCACCAGGACTGATTATGGCTACACCTTC
TRBV11-3	.	.	TRBJ2-1	CASSLGQGSYNEQFF	TGTGCCAGCAGCTTAGGGCAGGGTTCCTACAATGAGCAGTTCTTC
TRBV6-5	.	.	TRBJ2-2	CASTDPTQYTGELFF	TGTGCCAGCACCGACCCGACTCAGTACACCGGGGAGCTGTTTTTT
TRBV4-2	.	.	TRBJ2-2	CASSQEAVHTGELFF	TGTGCCAGCAGCCAAGAAGCGGTTCACACCGGGGAGCTGTTTTTT
TRBV18	.	.	TRBJ1-4	CASSPTSAFEKLFF	TGTGCCAGCTCACCAACTTCAGCGTTTGAAAAACTGTTTTTT
TRBV7-9	.	.	TRBJ1-5	CASGKQGRDPQHF	TGTGCCAGCGGGAAACAGGGAAGGGATCCCCAGCATTTT
TRBV7-2	.	.	TRBJ1-2	CASSLLQAGYTF	TGTGCCAGCAGCTTACTCCAGGCAGGCTACACCTTC
TRBV6-2/TRBV6-3	.	.	TRBJ1-6	CASSRENNSPLHF	TGTGCCAGCAGTCGGGAGAATAATTCACCCCTCCACTTT
TRBV7-2	.	.	TRBJ2-1	CASSLTGTSGNEQFF	TGTGCCAGCAGCTTAACCGGGACTTCAGGTAATGAGCAGTTCTTC
TRBV11-3	.	.	TRBJ1-4	CASSLMGASEKLFF	TGTGCCAGCAGCTTAATGGGGGCGAGTGAAAAACTGTTTTTT
TRBV7-6	.	TRBD1	TRBJ2-7	CASSYGQESSYEQYF	TGTGCCAGCAGCTACGGACAGGAGAGCTCCTACGAGCAGTACTTC
TRBV6-2/TRBV6-3	few	.	TRBJ1-5	CASSFLQTTNQPQHF	TGTGCCAGCAGCTTCCTTCAGACTACCAATCAGCCCCAGCATTTT
TRBV7-2	.	TRBD2	TRBJ2-1	CASSLGASGSQNEQFF	TGTGCCAGCAGCTTAGGGGCAAGCGGGAGTCAAAATGAGCAGTTCTTC
TRBV19	.	.	TRBJ1-6	CASSIGETANSPLHF	TGTGCCAGTAGTATAGGAGAGACAGCTAATTCACCCCTCCACTTT
TRBV5-8	.	TRBD1	TRBJ1-3	CASSAGDRGNTIYF	TGTGCCAGCAGCGCTGGGGACAGAGGAAACACCATATATTTT
TRBV30	.	.	TRBJ1-5	CAWSPSFSGGNQPQHF	TGTGCCTGGAGTCCCTCCTTTTCGGGGGGCAATCAGCCCCAGCATTTT
TRBV11-3	.	.	TRBJ1-1	CASSLEVGTEAFF	TGTGCCAGCAGCTTGGAGGTGGGGACTGAAGCTTTCTTT
TRBV25-1	once	.	TRBJ1-2	CASSDRAGPNYGYTF	TGTGCCAGCAGTGACCGGGCAGGGCCTAACTATGGCTACACCTTC
TRBV11-2	.	.	TRBJ2-1	CASSFPRGEARGPYNEQFF	TGTGCCAGCAGCTTCCCCCGTGGGGAGGCGCGGGGGCCTTACAATGAGCAGTTCTTC
TRBV6-2/TRBV6-3	once	.	TRBJ1-5	CASSYVGGAQPQHF	TGTGCCAGCAGTTACGTTGGAGGGGCGCAGCCCCAGCATTTT
TRBV6-6	.	TRBD1	TRBJ2-1	CASRRSGQGRYNEQFF	TGTGCCAGCAGACGCTCGGGACAGGGACGCTACAATGAGCAGTTCTTC
TRBV3-1/TRBV3-2	few	TRBD2	TRBJ2-3	CASSRSLGTSGTSTDTQYF	TGTGCCAGCAGCCGCAGTCTTGGGACTAGCGGGACTAGCACAGATACGCAGTATTTT
TRBV4-1	.	.	TRBJ2-7	CASSQVDREIYEQYF	TGCGCCAGCAGCCAAGTAGATCGGGAGATCTACGAGCAGTACTTC
TRBV30	once	TRBD1	TRBJ1-2	CAWSLTGEPFYGYTF	TGTGCCTGGAGTTTGACAGGGGAACCCTTTTATGGCTACACCTTC
TRBV4-3	.	.	TRBJ2-7	CASSQGQETYEQYF	TGCGCCAGCAGCCAAGGACAGGAAACCTACGAGCAGTACTTC
TRBV11-2	.	TRBD2	TRBJ2-2	CASSLARGGPSTGELFF	TGTGCCAGCAGCTTGGCCCGGGGGGGGCCAAGCACCGGGGAGCTGTTTTTT
TRBV6-2/TRBV6-3	once	.	TRBJ2-5	CASSYSGRITETQYF	TGTGCCAGCAGTTACTCGGGCAGGATTACGGAGACCCAGTACTTC
TRBV19	.	.	TRBJ1-5	CASIGRAGRATQPQHF	TGTGCCAGTATCGGTAGGGCGGGGAGGGCAACTCAGCCCCAGCATTTT
TRBV12-3/TRBV12-4	.	.	TRBJ2-2	CASSYRNTGELFF	TGTGCCAGCAGTTATCGGAACACCGGGGAGCTGTTTTTT
TRBV6-5	.	TRBD1	TRBJ2-3	CASRRTGSDTDTQYF	TGTGCCAGCAGGAGGACAGGGTCAGACACAGATACGCAGTATTTT